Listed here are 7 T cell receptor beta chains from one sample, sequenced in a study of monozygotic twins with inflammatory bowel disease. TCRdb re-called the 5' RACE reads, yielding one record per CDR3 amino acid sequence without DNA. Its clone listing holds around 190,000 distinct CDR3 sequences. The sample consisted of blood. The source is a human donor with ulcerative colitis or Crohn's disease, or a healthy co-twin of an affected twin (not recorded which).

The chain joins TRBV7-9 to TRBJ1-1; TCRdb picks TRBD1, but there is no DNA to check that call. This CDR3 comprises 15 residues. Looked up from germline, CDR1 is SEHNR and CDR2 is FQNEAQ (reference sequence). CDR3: CASSSPGQGVTEAFF.

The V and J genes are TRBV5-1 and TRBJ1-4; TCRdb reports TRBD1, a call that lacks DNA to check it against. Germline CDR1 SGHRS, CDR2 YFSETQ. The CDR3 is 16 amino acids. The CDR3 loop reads CASSLGVTGRPEKLFF.

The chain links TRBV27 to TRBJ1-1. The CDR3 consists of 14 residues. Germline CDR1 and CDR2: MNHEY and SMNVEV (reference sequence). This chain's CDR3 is CASSGIIGNTEAFF.

This CDR3 reads CSVRTGLESFF. The V call is TRBV29-1, the J call TRBJ1-2; the TRBD1 assignment by TCRdb is unverifiable without DNA. Germline V gene sequence: CDR1 SQVTM, CDR2 ANQGSEA. This CDR3 region has 11 residues.

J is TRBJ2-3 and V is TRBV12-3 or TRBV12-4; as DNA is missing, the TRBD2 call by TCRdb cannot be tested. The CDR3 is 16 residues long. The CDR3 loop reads CASSLGLAGDTDTQYF.

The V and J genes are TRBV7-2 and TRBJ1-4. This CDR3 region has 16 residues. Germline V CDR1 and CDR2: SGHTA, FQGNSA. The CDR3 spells CASSLAVGPSSEKLFF.

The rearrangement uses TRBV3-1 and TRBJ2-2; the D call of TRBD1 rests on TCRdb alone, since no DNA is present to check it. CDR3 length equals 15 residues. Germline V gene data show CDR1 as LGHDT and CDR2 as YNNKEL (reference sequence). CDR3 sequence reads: CASSLGPGSTGELFF.